This is a list of T cell receptor beta chains from one sample in a study of radiotherapy plus CTLA-4 blockade in lung cancer. Assay used: immunoSEQ multiplex PCR; TCRdb lists only in-frame clones, some missing. The sample lists under 65,000 clones, about 85% occurring once. Specimen: peripheral blood, collected from a patient treated with radiotherapy plus ipilimumab. These receptors all stem from a human donor with non-small cell lung cancer who had a complete response to radiotherapy plus ipilimumab. CDR3s include the opening cysteine and the closing phenylalanine or tryptophan. The D gene is left open where the match is weak. Only some rows state a clone size, as once, few, many or a class for expanded clones.

TRBJ1-2 TRBV19 - TRBD1 CASSPGQGAGSGYTF TGTGCCAGTAGTCCCGGACAGGGGGCAGGTAGTGGCTACACCTTC
TRBJ2-1 TRBV6-5 - - CASSPERWDEQFF TGTGCCAGCAGCCCCGAGCGATGGGATGAGCAGTTCTTC
TRBJ2-1 TRBV4-1 - - CASSQSTSVSYNEQFF TGCGCCAGCAGCCAATCCACTAGTGTCTCCTACAATGAGCAGTTCTTC
TRBJ2-1 TRBV4-3 - - CASSHDYKTTYNEQFF TGCGCCAGCAGCCACGACTATAAGACTACCTACAATGAGCAGTTCTTC
TRBJ1-1 TRBV25-1 - TRBD1 CASGFRQGSPSFF TGTGCCAGCGGCTTCCGACAGGGCTCCCCGTCCTTCTTT
TRBJ2-2 TRBV19 - TRBD2 CASTKTSGGTGELFF TGTGCCAGTACAAAGACTAGCGGGGGCACCGGGGAGCTGTTTTTT
TRBJ1-6 TRBV9 - TRBD1 CASSLDRDLRSPLHF TGTGCCAGCAGCCTCGACAGGGACTTAAGGTCACCCCTCCACTTT
TRBJ1-2 TRBV9 - - CASSVEEGGYGYTF TGTGCCAGCAGCGTAGAGGAGGGCGGCTATGGCTACACCTTC
TRBJ2-7 TRBV7-8 - - CASSLGNRAGEQYF TGTGCCAGCAGCTTAGGAAACAGGGCGGGCGAGCAGTACTTC
TRBJ2-1 TRBV2 - TRBD2 CASSREGLGNEQFF TGTGCCAGCAGTCGGGAGGGCCTAGGGAATGAGCAGTTCTTC
TRBJ1-1 TRBV9 - TRBD1 CASSSGTGKAFF TGTGCCAGCAGCTCAGGGACAGGGAAAGCTTTCTTT
TRBJ2-3 TRBV2 - TRBD2 CASSERLAGTDTQYF TGTGCCAGCAGTGAACGTCTAGCGGGAACAGATACGCAGTATTTT
TRBJ2-5 TRBV4-1 - TRBD1 CASSRGQGRETQYF TGCGCCAGCAGCCGGGGACAGGGCCGAGAGACCCAGTACTTC
TRBJ2-3 TRBV4-3 - - CASSQIGTGPDTQYF TGCGCCAGCAGCCAGATTGGAACAGGTCCAGATACGCAGTATTTT
TRBJ1-6 TRBV27 - TRBD1 CASSISGTVYNSPLHF TGTGCCAGCAGTATATCCGGGACAGTATATAATTCACCCCTCCACTTT
TRBJ1-1 TRBV30 - TRBD1 CAWSVGQEGNTEAFF TGTGCCTGGAGTGTGGGACAGGAGGGAAACACTGAAGCTTTCTTT
TRBJ2-1 TRBV19 once TRBD2 CASSRVAGPSGRQFF TGTGCCAGTAGTAGGGTAGCGGGGCCGTCGGGTAGGCAGTTCTTC
TRBJ1-1 TRBV19 - TRBD1 CASSIRGQGRSNTEAFF TGTGCCAGTAGTATACGGGGACAGGGGAGGTCGAACACTGAAGCTTTCTTT
TRBJ2-7 TRBV29-1 - - CSVILGADSLSYEQYF TGCAGCGTTATACTGGGGGCGGACTCCCTCTCCTACGAGCAGTACTTC
TRBJ2-7 TRBV21-1 - - CASSKEYGPKVGYEQYF TGTGCCAGCAGCAAAGAATATGGGCCCAAAGTAGGCTACGAGCAGTACTTC
TRBJ2-3 TRBV18 - - CASSPAGGADTQYF TGTGCCAGCTCACCAGCCGGGGGTGCAGATACGCAGTATTTT
TRBJ1-1 TRBV4-3 - - CASSQDGGRRNTEAFF TGCGCCAGCAGCCAAGATGGGGGGAGACGGAACACTGAAGCTTTCTTT
TRBJ2-7 TRBV14 few - CASSYLGAGADEQYF TGTGCCAGCAGCTACCTGGGGGCGGGGGCCGACGAGCAGTACTTC
TRBJ1-1 TRBV7-2 once - CASSSYRLTEAFF TGTGCCAGCAGCTCATACAGGTTAACTGAAGCTTTCTTT
TRBJ2-1 TRBV5-1 few TRBD2 CASSLTLAGRNEQFF TGCGCCAGCAGCTTGACCCTAGCGGGGAGAAATGAGCAGTTCTTC
TRBJ1-1 TRBV15 - TRBD1 CATSRDLAGGANTEAFF TGTGCCACCAGCAGAGATTTGGCAGGGGGCGCGAACACTGAAGCTTTCTTT
TRBJ2-5 TRBV10-3 once TRBD1 CAISPGQGRETQYF TGTGCCATCAGCCCGGGACAGGGAAGAGAGACCCAGTACTTC
TRBJ2-5 TRBV7-2 - - CASTRGASQETQYF TGTGCCAGCACCCGTGGGGCCTCTCAAGAGACCCAGTACTTC
TRBJ2-5 TRBV30 - TRBD2 CAWRPAGLAGGRGQYF TGTGCCTGGCGACCCGCGGGACTAGCGGGGGGGCGGGGGCAGTACTTC
TRBJ1-2 TRBV28 once - CASSSAPQGNGYTF TGTGCCAGCAGTTCCGCCCCCCAGGGCAATGGCTACACCTTC
TRBJ1-1 TRBV15 - TRBD1 CATSSLRQGIEAFF TGTGCCACCAGCAGCTTGCGACAGGGCATTGAAGCTTTCTTT